The present T cell receptor beta chain was sequenced within a study of T cells in Graves' hyperthyroidism and ophthalmopathy. About the study: Peripheral blood specimens were obtained at initial diagnosis, prior to any treatment.

Stable Graves' hyperthyroidism meant no ophthalmopathy progression within 18 months. Orbital computed tomography and thyroid ultrasound, together with serum TRAb and thyroxine and clinical symptoms, were used for diagnoses. The PBMCs were taken from more than 8 ml of fresh peripheral blood. TCR beta CDR3 regions were amplified from RNA transcripts. First-round RT-PCR targeting the TCR CDR3 was performed with the HTBI primer set. TCRdb re-called the multiplex PCR reads through MiXCR, storing one row per CDR3 protein. The sample lists 300,000 or so distinct CDR3 sequences; approximately 17% were seen once. This clonotype was seen ten or more times. The CDR3 loop spans 14 amino acids. Trimming took 6 bases from V and 9 from J, leaving 23 bases between them. Per germline, CDR1 DFQATT and CDR2 SNEGSKA (reference sequence).

This clonotype was obtained from a man aged 25 to 40 with Graves' hyperthyroidism. The genes are TRBV20-1 and TRBJ1-1, with D maybe TRBD1 (5 bases). Sequencing was carried out using blood. This CDR3 reads CSAESQAGYRQAFF. Here the CDR3 DNA reads TGCAGTGCGGAGTCACAGGCGGGGTACCGGCAAGCTTTCTTT.